Below, 5 T cell receptor beta chains from the same sample are listed, as sequenced in a study of blood T cell repertoires in COVID-19. Sequenced by immunoSEQ multiplex PCR; TCRdb stores in-frame clones only, minus some. This table has fewer than 150,000 clones, just over 75% appearing once. The sample consisted of peripheral blood. Receptors were obtained from a human donor in a cohort sampled during active COVID-19.

The rearrangement links TRBV20-1 to TRBJ2-7, with 9 nucleotides matching TRBD2. Germline loops: CDR1 DFQATT, CDR2 SNEGSKA (reference sequence). This CDR3 comprises 15 residues. The J segment lost 0 bases and the V segment lost 3 bases, leaving 6 bases of the junction unmatched. The CDR3 is CSASLAGRSSYEQYF. DNA of the CDR3: TGCAGTGCTAGTCTAGCGGGGAGGAGCTCCTACGAGCAGTACTTC.

The V and J genes are TRBV7-5 and TRBJ1-4; the table's D call of TRBD1 was not tested on the DNA. TRBV7-5 corresponds to a pseudogene. This CDR3 has 18 amino acids. DNA of the CDR3: TGTGTCAGAAGCTTACCTTCTAAACGACAGGGACATAGAGAAAAACTGTTTTTT. Translated: CVRSLPSKRQGHREKLFF.

The chain couples TRBV7-9 to TRBJ2-1; weak D call: TRBD1 (6 bases). In germline, CDR1 is SEHNR, CDR2 FQNEAQ (reference sequence). CDR3 length equals 15 residues. V lost 1 base and J 8 bases, leaving 15 bases between the germline ends. The CDR3 here is CASSLEGTQHHEQFF. CDR3 DNA sequence: TGTGCCAGCAGCTTAGAAGGGACACAGCACCATGAGCAGTTCTTC. The entire variable domain, with the rest obtained from reference TRBV7-9 and TRBJ2-1, is as follows: DTGVSQNPRHKITKRGQNVTFRCDPISEHNRLYWYRQTLGQGPEFLTYFQNEAQLEKSRLLSDRFSAERPKGSFSTLEIQRTEQGDSAMYLCASSLEGTQHHEQFFGPGTRLTVL.

Turning to this clone: At the DNA level, this CDR3 is encoded by other sequences in the same sample as well. The chain combines TRBV19 with TRBJ2-7; 10 bases match TRBD1. J lost 4 bases, V lost 7 bases, and 7 bases had no gene match. CDR1 LNHDA and CDR2 SQIVND come from the germline V gene (reference sequence). The CDR3 has 14 residues. The CDR3 reads CASTPGQGLYEQYF. In DNA, the CDR3 is TGTGCCAGTACCCCGGGACAGGGGCTGTACGAGCAGTACTTC.

This clone was picked up one time. The chain combines TRBV19 with TRBJ1-1; the match to TRBD1 covers 7 bases. V lost 6 bases, J lost 3 bases, and 4 bases stayed unmatched. CDR3 length equals 13 residues. In germline, CDR1 is LNHDA, CDR2 SQIVND (reference sequence). CDR3 DNA: TGTGCCAGTAGGCCGGGACAGCACACTGAAGCTTTCTTT. It codes for CASRPGQHTEAFF.